This note documents a single TCR beta chain sequence. The record originates from a study of blood T cell repertoires in COVID-19. The CDR3 length is 12 residues. Sequencing used immunoSEQ multiplex PCR; TCRdb keeps in-frame clones, though not all of them. The repertoire holds around 190,000 clones, roughly 80% seen once, with around 12% in the top ten. The sequenced sample consisted of peripheral blood. This rearrangement joins TRBV21-1 to TRBJ2-2; TRBD1, as called in the table, went unchecked against the DNA. TRBV21-1 is a recognized pseudogene. This clonotype was obtained from a woman in her fifties or sixties with acute or convalescent COVID-19. This CDR3 reads CASYRQTGELFF. In DNA, the CDR3 is TGTGCCAGCTATCGACAAACCGGGGAGCTGTTTTTT.